This TCR beta chain emerged from a study of shared clonotypes between healthy human individuals (dated by TCRdb to the early 2020s). For context, the study as a whole: The cohort included three men and a couple of women between 18 and 49 years of age. For each donor, three plates each were used for CD4 naive and CD4 memory, two plates were used for CD8 naive, and one plate was used for CD8 memory. Blood TCR repertoires of a handful of healthy adults were deeply sequenced to estimate repertoire size and the extent of clonotype sharing between individuals. To increase sequencing depth and limit assay-specific biases, different laboratories used diverse techniques to prepare libraries and sequence TCR repertoires. Each donor's leukapheresis produced roughly between roughly 0.85 and 9.5 billion PBMCs.

The paper's findings and limits, for the study overall: The genetic and exposure-history diversity represented was limited by the small number of donors. Based on pairwise subsampling, the degree of clonotype sharing among donors was expected to be affected by sequencing depth. Rarefaction of sorted-subset datasets indicated incomplete sequencing despite the large sequencing depth. When several donors were compared, the shared fraction of clonotypes was about 5.2% for naive CD4, around 3.6% for naive CD8, 2% to 2.5% for memory CD4, and roughly 0.4% for memory CD8. Naive subsets generally had larger estimated clonotype richness than memory subsets did. Only blood was sampled, and tissue TCR repertoires likely differ from those in blood. Higher generation probabilities were observed for clonotypes shared by all four sorted-subset donors than for non-shared clonotypes.

In the germline V gene (reference sequence), CDR1 corresponds to MNHNY and CDR2 to SVGAGI. The CDR3 measures 13 amino acids from cysteine to phenylalanine. Only CDR3 DNA remains: 39 bases, in frame from the first base. The junction shows trimming of 3 bases on V and 5 bases on J, plus 9 bases between the germline ends. In the case of this clone: Its antigen has not been determined. Base-call qualities are not available, and no considerably larger clone is one nucleotide away.

CD8 naive samples were obtained by positive selection for CCR7 among CD45RO-negative cells, yielding a CD45RA+CCR7+ population from which TemRA cells were excluded. Donors were healthy HIV-negative adults with no recently reported acute infections or vaccinations. Every donor was a Caucasian adult residing in Nashville, Tennessee, USA. Blood was collected by leukapheresis, and PBMCs were isolated by Ficoll-Histopaque density gradient centrifugation and then cryopreserved in liquid nitrogen vapor phase. Analytical flow cytometry was used to check the purity and quantity of each magnetically sorted T cell population. Genomic DNA was isolated from every sorted fraction and measured by UV absorbance on a Nanodrop 2000c. Using the deep immunoSEQ assay, multiplex PCR amplified TCR CDR3 regions from genomic DNA. For each cell subset, the extracted genomic DNA was distributed evenly across all wells of several immunoSEQ 96-well plates, and each plate served as one replicate. Each replicate PCR for sorted subsets received about 220 ng genomic DNA, equal to 30,000 or so T cell genomes. Purified libraries were measured with a Qubit 3.0 fluorometer, size-checked on a Bioanalyzer 2100, and measured again with the KAPA Library Quantification kit. A separate single-read 150-cycle Illumina NextSeq 550 flow cell was used to sequence each immunoSEQ 96-well plate. The authors' analysis ran thus. Because the immunoSEQ output included only junctional sequences and no quality scores, the filtering could not be the same as the filtering used for full-length reads. Sequences were annotated with PyIR, a Python wrapper for IgBLAST v1.9, and V/J genes and CDR3 were assigned using IMGT germline references. Any read was removed if the V/J assignment was weak (E-value above 1e-6), the CDR3 was missing, or the read contained stop codons, out-of-frame junctions, or ambiguous translated residues. V3J clonotypes were defined as sequences sharing the same inferred V gene, J gene, and CDR3 amino acid sequence. The percentage overlap between two repertoires was calculated by dividing the number of shared unique clonotypes by the size of the smaller repertoire. Three approaches were used to assess repertoire richness: RTK rarefaction, the Chao1 estimator, and Recon v2.1 estimates of unobserved clonotypes. OLGA was used to compute generation probabilities for all TCRbeta clonotypes that the gDNA method yielded from a few donors. TCRdb retrieved this table from immuneACCESS and kept in-frame rearrangements only. Not all clones are present; in checked studies, unresolved V genes account for under half, and no reason is known for the remainder. The D gene and trimming were derived from the DNA, and the V and J assignments and clone size from that table. This sample gives some 2 million clones in total; roughly 94% of them show up just once. The top ten hold 0.85% to 1.3% of the sample.

The chain links TRBV6-6 with TRBJ2-3, with no confidently assigned D gene. Sequenced material: naive CD8+ T cells sorted from blood. The sample's cell subset or site label is to be understood as: CD45RA+CCR7+. The receptor's source is a young man in good health. Here is the DNA: TGTGCCAGCAGTTATCCTTCATTAGATACGCAGTATTTT. This sequence encodes CASSYPSLDTQYF.